The 22 T cell receptor beta chains in this list originate from one sample, sequenced in a study of vaccination effects on CD4 cells after COVID-19. Their cognate antigens are unknown. The protocol was immunoSEQ multiplex PCR, while the TCRdb copy is restricted to in-frame clones and leaves out a portion. Of around 75,000 clones in the sample, 73% were seen once. Antigen-specific CD4+ T cells were expanded (with viral peptide pools) by the ViraFEST assay ahead of sequencing. Upon completion of under eleven days in culture, CD4+ T cells were isolated. PCR-confirmed SARS-CoV-2 infection occurred in the person between March and December 2020. The specimen comprised CD4+ T cells from PBMCs cultured with HIV peptides, sampled before COVID-19 vaccination. Subset given: HIV-1 Nef peptide pool negative control/reference culture. Receptor source: a human donor who had a prior SARS-CoV-2 infection.

This clone came up a few times. The genes are TRBV10-2 and TRBJ2-7, with unresolved D. Trimming removed 3 bases from V and 2 bases from J, with 2 bases in between. This CDR3 contains 11 residues. Looked up from germline, CDR1 is WSHSY and CDR2 is SAAADI. The CDR3, as DNA: TGCGCCAGCAGTGACACCTACGAGCAGTACTTC. Its translation is CASSDTYEQYF.

The chain employs TRBV12-5 and TRBJ1-5; 8 nucleotides agree with TRBD1. Germline V gene data show CDR1 as LGHNT and CDR2 as FRNRAP. V was pared by 0 bases and J by 7 bases, with 5 bases of the junction left unmatched. This CDR3 contains 15 residues. The CDR3 DNA is TGTGCTAGTGGTTTGGTACTTACAGGGGGACAGCCCCAGCATTTT. Translating it yields CASGLVLTGGQPQHF.

This clone came up a few times. At one end, the junction sequence differs from germline, possibly due to a read error. The J gene is TRBJ2-1, the V gene TRBV7-3; possibly TRBD1 or TRBD2 for D (5 bases each). The germline CDR1 and CDR2 sequences are SGHTA and FQGTGA. This CDR3 has 13 amino acids. CDR3 in amino acids: CASSVTGTNEQFF. The CDR3 DNA reads as TGTGCCAGCAGCGTAACGGGGACGAATGAGCAGTTCTTC.

This clone was observed a handful of times. The V call is TRBV7-8, the J call TRBJ2-3, with D uncertain. This CDR3 comprises 15 residues. V was shortened by 2 bases and J by 0 bases, with 9 bases between the two germline ends. CDR1 and CDR2 from the germline V gene are SGHVS and FQNEAQ. The CDR3 nucleotides are TGTGCCAGCAGCTTACTCGGGCGTAGCACAGATACGCAGTATTTT. Amino acids: CASSLLGRSTDTQYF. Full variable domain (missing parts from reference TRBV7-8 and TRBJ2-3): GAGVSQSPRYKVAKRGQDVALRCDPISGHVSLFWYQQALGQGPEFLTYFQNEAQLDKSGLPSDRFFAERPEGSVSTLKIQRTQQEDSAVYLCASSLLGRSTDTQYFGPGTRLTVL.

This chain joins TRBV5-1 and TRBJ2-3, with 9 nucleotides matching TRBD1. The CDR3 loop spans 18 amino acids. The V gene end was trimmed by 3 bases and the J gene end by 0 bases; junction bases not matched to a gene: 11. Looked up from germline, CDR1 is SGHRS and CDR2 is YFSETQ. The CDR3 DNA follows: TGCGCCAGCAGCTACGGACAGGGGACCTATTCTAGCACAGATACGCAGTATTTT. This codes for CASSYGQGTYSSTDTQYF.

V is TRBV6-5 and J is TRBJ1-6; TRBD1 agrees at 7 bases. The CDR3 contains 14 residues. The junction had 5 bases not matched to a gene; V was cut back by 2 bases and J by 10 bases. The V gene's germline CDR1 is MNHEY and CDR2 SVGAGI. The CDR3 loop is CASSYRTGRSPLHF. CDR3 in DNA: TGTGCCAGCAGTTACAGGACAGGCCGATCACCCCTCCACTTT.

This clone has only one observation. This chain links TRBV6-6 with TRBJ1-2; no definite D call. The CDR3 spans 13 residues. The V gene lost 5 bases and the J gene lost 2 bases, with 9 bases spanning the gap. CDR1 is MNHNY and CDR2 is SVGAGI in the germline V gene (reference sequence). The CDR3 sequence: CASSMDPNYGYTF. The CDR3 DNA sequence: TGTGCCAGCAGTATGGATCCGAACTATGGCTACACCTTC.

The rearrangement uses TRBV18 and TRBJ1-5, with D perhaps matching TRBD1 (6 bases). CDR3 length: 13 amino acids. Germline V gene lookup returns CDR1 KGHSH and CDR2 LQKENI. V lost 3 bases and J lost 5, with 8 bases in between. For the CDR3, the DNA is TGTGCCAGCTCACCGGACAGTGATCAGCCCCAGCATTTT. Encoded protein: CASSPDSDQPQHF.

The rearrangement uses TRBV6-5 and TRBJ2-1; 7 bases line up with TRBD2. The CDR3 is made up of 15 amino acids. J lost 7 bases, V lost 6 bases, and 12 bases had no gene match. Germline CDR1 is MNHEY and CDR2 is SVGAGI. CDR3 in amino acids: CASSNLGLVLNEQFF. The CDR3 DNA follows: TGTGCCAGCAGCAACCTAGGACTAGTCTTAAATGAGCAGTTCTTC.

CDR3 in DNA: TGTGCCAGCAGCCAAGTAGGTGGTTGGCAGGGTCAGGGCGGGAGATACAATGAGCAGTTCTTC. It yields the protein CASSQVGGWQGQGGRYNEQFF. V usage is TRBV3-1 (or the pseudogene TRBV3-2) and J usage is TRBJ2-1, with 7 bases fitting TRBD2. After removal of 1 base from V and 4 bases from J, the junction contained 22 bases not matched to a gene. In germline, CDR1 is LGHDT, CDR2 YNNKEL (reference sequence). The CDR3 contains 21 residues.

V gene TRBV7-9 combines with J gene TRBJ1-1; the D is unclear. Germline lookup yields CDR1 SEHNR and CDR2 FQNEAQ (reference sequence). The CDR3 length is 16 residues. V gave up 1 base and J gave up 0 bases, with 12 bases separating them. CDR3 residues: CASSLGLAPMNTEAFF. CDR3 nucleotide sequence: TGTGCCAGCAGCTTAGGTCTCGCACCCATGAACACTGAAGCTTTCTTT.

This chain links TRBV13 with TRBJ2-1; 7 bases match TRBD2. Germline V gene lookup returns CDR1 PRHDT and CDR2 FYEKMQ (reference sequence). V gave up 5 bases and J gave up 1 base; unmatched junction bases: 8. The CDR3 runs 16 residues. As DNA, the CDR3 is TGTGCCAGCAGCCCCGGGACTACCACTTCCTACAATGAGCAGTTCTTC. It codes for CASSPGTTTSYNEQFF.

This chain uses TRBV5-1 with TRBJ2-7, with D unresolved. V was trimmed by 2 bases and J by 0 bases, leaving 9 bases between them. Germline V gene data show CDR1 as SGHRS and CDR2 as YFSETQ. CDR3 size: 14 residues. This chain's CDR3 is CASSFQPGSYEQYF. The DNA of the CDR3 is TGCGCCAGCAGCTTCCAGCCGGGCTCCTACGAGCAGTACTTC.

The chain recombines TRBV9 with TRBJ2-5; D gene unclear. The CDR3 runs to 13 residues. Germline-derived CDR1 and CDR2 are SGDLS and YYNGEE. The V gene lost 1 base and the J gene lost 4 bases, with 8 bases spanning the gap. CDR3 amino acids: CASSVNLGETQYF. The CDR3 DNA follows: TGTGCCAGCAGCGTAAATTTGGGAGAGACCCAGTACTTC. The full variable domain, in which reference TRBV9 and TRBJ2-5 provide the parts outside the CDR3, is DSGVTQTPKHLITATGQRVTLRCSPRSGDLSVYWYQQSLDQGLQFLIQYYNGEERAKGNILERFSAQQFPDLHSELNLSSLELGDSALYFCASSVNLGETQYFGPGTRLLVL.

This chain uses TRBV7-2 with TRBJ1-1; D may be TRBD1 (5 bases). The CDR3 runs 14 residues. The V and J ends lost 3 bases and 5 bases respectively, with 13 bases between them. The germline V gene encodes CDR1 SGHTA and CDR2 FQGNSA. The DNA for the CDR3 is TGTGCCAGCAGCTTTGTCCAGGGTGGAACTGAAGCTTTCTTT. This translates into CASSFVQGGTEAFF.

DNA for the CDR3: TGTGCCAGCAGTTACAAAAGGGGGGCCGACACAGATACGCAGTATTTT. Protein sequence: CASSYKRGADTDTQYF. This sequence joins TRBV6-6 and TRBJ2-3; either TRBD1 or TRBD2 may fit D (6 bases each). CDR3 length: 16 residues. V lost 2 bases to trimming and J lost 2 bases, with 14 bases between them. Germline V lookup: CDR1 MNHNY, CDR2 SVGAGI (reference sequence).

CDR3 protein: CASSPKGTSGTYTDTQYF. CDR3 nucleotides: TGTGCCAGTAGTCCCAAGGGGACTAGCGGGACGTACACAGATACGCAGTATTTT. The J gene is TRBJ2-3, the V gene TRBV19, with 13 bases identical to TRBD2. The germline gives CDR1 LNHDA, CDR2 SQIVND (reference sequence). The CDR3 contains 18 residues. Trimming removed 5 bases from V and 2 bases from J; junction bases left unmatched: 10.

The gene calls are TRBV5-1 and TRBJ2-1; 8 nucleotides agree with TRBD2. Trimming removed 4 bases from V and 4 bases from J; junction bases left unmatched: 4. Looked up from germline, CDR1 is SGHRS and CDR2 is YFSETQ. This CDR3 contains 14 residues. CDR3 region: CASSTGLEYNEQFF. The CDR3 nucleotides are TGCGCCAGCAGCACGGGACTAGAATACAATGAGCAGTTCTTC.

The chain joins TRBV5-1 to TRBJ2-2; a possible D gene is TRBD2 (6 bases). Germline assignment: CDR1 SGHRS and CDR2 YFSETQ. This CDR3 region has 15 residues. Trimming took off 7 bases at V and 4 bases at J, with 17 bases between the two ends. CDR3 nucleotides: TGCGCCAGCCGAGTGACTCCCGGGGGCACCGGGGAGCTGTTTTTT. It encodes CASRVTPGGTGELFF.

This clone was detected only a few times. The chain employs TRBV6-2 or TRBV6-3 and TRBJ2-7; D might be TRBD2 (5 bases). Per the germline V gene, CDR1 is MNHEY and CDR2 is SVGEGT. The CDR3 loop spans 16 amino acids. V lost 6 bases to trimming and J lost 1 base, with 19 bases between them. The CDR3 sequence: CASSQVAIRESYEQYF. The CDR3, as DNA: TGTGCCAGCAGCCAGGTAGCGATACGGGAATCCTACGAGCAGTACTTC.

The V and J genes are TRBV3-1 (or the pseudogene TRBV3-2) and TRBJ2-3; no clear D gene. CDR3 size: 13 residues. V was pared by 2 bases and J by 2 bases, with 5 bases between. CDR1 is LGHDT and CDR2 is YNNKEL in the germline V gene (reference sequence). CDR3 nucleotide sequence: TGTGCCAGCAGCCAACTCCTCACAGATACGCAGTATTTT. Translated: CASSQLLTDTQYF.

This clone ranks as medium-sized (0.01 to 0.1%). V usage is TRBV5-4 and J usage is TRBJ2-7; no clear D. Trimming took off 0 bases at V and 0 bases at J, with 10 bases between the two ends. Per germline, CDR1 SGHNT and CDR2 YYREEE (reference sequence). This CDR3 has 15 residues. The CDR3 DNA is TGTGCCAGCAGCTTGGGTGTCGTCACCTCCTACGAGCAGTACTTC. Translation: CASSLGVVTSYEQYF.